The rows below give T cell receptor beta chains drawn from one sample of a study of T cell repertoires in cytomegalovirus infection. No antigen is known for these receptors. MiXCR, applied by TCRdb to the reads, yields one record per CDR3 protein. Here the sample spans 300,000 or so distinct CDR3 sequences, around a quarter being singletons. Sample: cultured PBMCs, taken from culture after CMV antigen stimulation. The receptors were gathered from a human donor in good health (CMV status not recorded). Some clones in this sample may be carry-over from other donors' samples. CDR3s include the opening cysteine and the closing phenylalanine or tryptophan. A D gene is named only where the DNA matches it firmly. Rows give clone size only sometimes, using once, few, many, or a class for an expanded clone.

d_call: .; v_call: TRBV20-1; j_call: TRBJ1-1; clone_size: .; cdr3_nt: TGCAGTGCTCCCTTCCCCCGGACAGTCACTGAAGCTTTCTTT; cdr3_aa: CSAPFPRTVTEAFF
d_call: TRBD2; v_call: TRBV27; j_call: TRBJ2-3; clone_size: few; cdr3_nt: TGTGCCAGCAGTTTCGGCGGGAGAGGCGTAGATACGCAGTATTTT; cdr3_aa: CASSFGGRGVDTQYF
d_call: TRBD1; v_call: TRBV20-1; j_call: TRBJ2-1; clone_size: few; cdr3_nt: TGCAGTGCTAAAACCGACAGGGTCTACAATGAGCAGTTCTTC; cdr3_aa: CSAKTDRVYNEQFF
d_call: TRBD2; v_call: TRBV30; j_call: TRBJ2-7; clone_size: .; cdr3_nt: TGTGCCTGGGGGCGGGGGGCAGACTACGAGCAGTACTTC; cdr3_aa: CAWGRGADYEQYF
d_call: TRBD1; v_call: TRBV6-5; j_call: TRBJ2-3; clone_size: .; cdr3_nt: TGTGCCTGCAGTTATGGACAGGGTCACACAGATACGCAGTATTTT; cdr3_aa: CACSYGQGHTDTQYF
d_call: .; v_call: TRBV28; j_call: TRBJ1-1; clone_size: .; cdr3_nt: TGTGCCAGCAGTTTAGATGGGGGAGTTTCGAACACTGAAGCTTTCTTT; cdr3_aa: CASSLDGGVSNTEAFF
d_call: TRBD1; v_call: TRBV7-9; j_call: TRBJ1-2; clone_size: .; cdr3_nt: TGTGCCAGCAGCCTCCAGCCGGGACAGGGATTTCGAGGCTACACCTTC; cdr3_aa: CASSLQPGQGFRGYTF
d_call: TRBD2; v_call: TRBV7-6; j_call: TRBJ2-7; clone_size: many; cdr3_nt: TGTGCCAGCAGCTTGGGGACTAGCGGGACCTTCTCCTACGAGCAGTACTTC; cdr3_aa: CASSLGTSGTFSYEQYF
d_call: .; v_call: TRBV2; j_call: TRBJ1-1; clone_size: many; cdr3_nt: TGTGCCAGCAGTGAAACGGGGGGGAGCACTGAAGCTTTCTTT; cdr3_aa: CASSETGGSTEAFF
d_call: TRBD1; v_call: TRBV27; j_call: TRBJ1-2; clone_size: few; cdr3_nt: TGTGCCAGCAGTCAGGACAGGACCGGTACGAACTATGGCTACACCTTC; cdr3_aa: CASSQDRTGTNYGYTF
d_call: TRBD2; v_call: TRBV19; j_call: TRBJ2-2; clone_size: .; cdr3_nt: TGTGCCAGTAACCCGTGGGGGAGCGGGAGCGGAACCGGGGAGCTGTTTTTT; cdr3_aa: CASNPWGSGSGTGELFF
d_call: TRBD1; v_call: TRBV6-6; j_call: TRBJ1-5; clone_size: .; cdr3_nt: TGTGCCACAGTAGAGGCAGGGGGCGGGCAGCCCCAGCATTTT; cdr3_aa: CATVEAGGGQPQHF
d_call: TRBD1; v_call: TRBV25-1; j_call: TRBJ1-3; clone_size: .; cdr3_nt: TGTGCCAGCAGTACAGGGGCGTTCTCTGGAAACACCATATATTTT; cdr3_aa: CASSTGAFSGNTIYF
d_call: .; v_call: TRBV3-1; j_call: TRBJ1-6; clone_size: few; cdr3_nt: TGTGCCAGCAGAGGGACAAGTTATTCACCCCTCCACTTT; cdr3_aa: CASRGTSYSPLHF
d_call: .; v_call: TRBV7-2; j_call: TRBJ1-3; clone_size: few; cdr3_nt: TGTGCCAGCAGACCTAACAGCGGCGGAAACACCATATATTTT; cdr3_aa: CASRPNSGGNTIYF
d_call: .; v_call: TRBV19; j_call: TRBJ2-7; clone_size: .; cdr3_nt: TGTGTCAGTAGAAAGGCCACCCACTACGAGCAGTACTTT; cdr3_aa: CVSRKATHYEQYF
d_call: .; v_call: TRBV7-2; j_call: TRBJ2-3; clone_size: many; cdr3_nt: TGTGCCAGCAGCCAGGAAGCGGTAGATACGCAGTATTTT; cdr3_aa: CASSQEAVDTQYF
d_call: .; v_call: TRBV5-6; j_call: TRBJ1-2; clone_size: .; cdr3_nt: TGTGCCAGCAGGCGGGACATAACCTATGGCTACACCTTC; cdr3_aa: CASRRDITYGYTF
d_call: TRBD2; v_call: TRBV19; j_call: TRBJ2-1; clone_size: .; cdr3_nt: TGTGCCAGTAGTACCCCGACTAGCGGGATGCATAACAATGAGCAGTTCTTC; cdr3_aa: CASSTPTSGMHNNEQFF
d_call: TRBD1; v_call: TRBV6-1; j_call: TRBJ1-2; clone_size: many; cdr3_nt: TGTGCCAGCAGCCAGACAGGGGGCGAGGGCTACACCTTC; cdr3_aa: CASSQTGGEGYTF
d_call: .; v_call: TRBV4-1; j_call: TRBJ2-1; clone_size: few; cdr3_nt: TGCGCCAGCAGCCAAGCATCAGGGTCTAACAATGAGCAGTTCTTC; cdr3_aa: CASSQASGSNNEQFF
d_call: TRBD2; v_call: TRBV10-3; j_call: TRBJ2-1; clone_size: few; cdr3_nt: TGTGCCATCAGCGAACTAGCGGGAGGGCCCAAGGGTGAGCAGTTCTTC; cdr3_aa: CAISELAGGPKGEQFF
d_call: TRBD1; v_call: TRBV5-8; j_call: TRBJ2-6; clone_size: many; cdr3_nt: TGTGCCAGCAGCTTGGACACCGGGACAGGGGGATCCGTCCTGACTTTC; cdr3_aa: CASSLDTGTGGSVLTF
d_call: .; v_call: TRBV7-9; j_call: TRBJ2-2; clone_size: few; cdr3_nt: TGTGCCAGCAGCTTAAAGGGCCATGGCGGGGAGCTGTTTTTT; cdr3_aa: CASSLKGHGGELFF
d_call: TRBD2; v_call: TRBV24-1; j_call: TRBJ2-2; clone_size: few; cdr3_nt: TGTGCCACCAGTGATCTCATAGCGGGGGGGAACACCGGGGAGCTGTTTTTT; cdr3_aa: CATSDLIAGGNTGELFF
d_call: .; v_call: TRBV28; j_call: TRBJ1-2; clone_size: .; cdr3_nt: TGTGCCAGCAGTAGAATGGGGGAACGCCTTCACTATGGCTACACCTTC; cdr3_aa: CASSRMGERLHYGYTF
d_call: .; v_call: TRBV19; j_call: TRBJ1-1; clone_size: .; cdr3_nt: TGTGCCAGTAGTATAGAGAGTGACACTGAAGCTTTCTTT; cdr3_aa: CASSIESDTEAFF
d_call: TRBD1; v_call: TRBV6-5; j_call: TRBJ1-2; clone_size: few; cdr3_nt: TGTGCCAGCAGTTATTTCGCGACAGGGGGCTTCTATGGCTACACCTTC; cdr3_aa: CASSYFATGGFYGYTF
d_call: TRBD2; v_call: TRBV7-2; j_call: TRBJ2-1; clone_size: many; cdr3_nt: TGTGCCAGCAGCTTAACTAGCGGGATAATCCTCTACAATGAGCAGTTCTTC; cdr3_aa: CASSLTSGIILYNEQFF
d_call: TRBD1; v_call: TRBV7-2; j_call: TRBJ2-5; clone_size: many; cdr3_nt: TGTGCCAGCAGCGGACAGGGGCAAGAGACCCAGTACTTC; cdr3_aa: CASSGQGQETQYF
d_call: .; v_call: TRBV24-1; j_call: TRBJ1-2; clone_size: .; cdr3_nt: TGTGCCACCTCTCGGGAGGGAGGCTATGGCTACACCTTC; cdr3_aa: CATSREGGYGYTF
d_call: .; v_call: TRBV19; j_call: TRBJ1-2; clone_size: .; cdr3_nt: TGTGCCAGCATTGAGACGGCCGCCTCTAACTATGGCTACACCTTC; cdr3_aa: CASIETAASNYGYTF
d_call: .; v_call: TRBV30; j_call: TRBJ2-4; clone_size: few; cdr3_nt: TGTGCCTGGAGTGTCGGAGTAGCCAAAAACATTCAGTACTTC; cdr3_aa: CAWSVGVAKNIQYF
d_call: .; v_call: TRBV19; j_call: TRBJ2-1; clone_size: .; cdr3_nt: TGTGCCAGTAGTCTAGCGAACTCCTACAATGAGCAGTTCTTC; cdr3_aa: CASSLANSYNEQFF
d_call: .; v_call: TRBV19; j_call: TRBJ2-2; clone_size: .; cdr3_nt: TGTGCCAGTAATACACAGAAAAACACCGGGGAGCTGTTTTTT; cdr3_aa: CASNTQKNTGELFF
d_call: .; v_call: TRBV27; j_call: TRBJ2-3; clone_size: .; cdr3_nt: TGTGCCAGCAGCGAATTTGGACTGCCCCGCACAGATACGCAGTATTTT; cdr3_aa: CASSEFGLPRTDTQYF
d_call: TRBD2; v_call: TRBV10-3; j_call: TRBJ2-1; clone_size: .; cdr3_nt: TGTGCCATCAGTGAAGGGCGCGGACTAGCGCCCTACAATGAGCAGTTCTTC; cdr3_aa: CAISEGRGLAPYNEQFF
d_call: .; v_call: TRBV29-1; j_call: TRBJ1-5; clone_size: .; cdr3_nt: TGCAGCGTTGTAGAGGGTTCACAGCCCCAGCATTTT; cdr3_aa: CSVVEGSQPQHF
d_call: .; v_call: TRBV11-3; j_call: TRBJ2-1; clone_size: .; cdr3_nt: TGTGCCAGTAGCCGGGGCCGCTACAATGAGCAGTTCTTC; cdr3_aa: CASSRGRYNEQFF
d_call: .; v_call: TRBV7-9; j_call: TRBJ1-2; clone_size: .; cdr3_nt: TGTGCCAGCACCAAGACAGGCGCTAACTATGGCTACACCTTC; cdr3_aa: CASTKTGANYGYTF
d_call: TRBD2; v_call: TRBV19; j_call: TRBJ2-3; clone_size: .; cdr3_nt: TGTGCCAGTAGTACACGTTCGGGGGAGCGGGGCTCCACAGATACGCAGTATTTT; cdr3_aa: CASSTRSGERGSTDTQYF
d_call: TRBD1; v_call: TRBV6-5; j_call: TRBJ2-7; clone_size: few; cdr3_nt: TGTGCCAGCAGTGGCGGACAGGGAATATCCTACGAGCAGTACTTC; cdr3_aa: CASSGGQGISYEQYF
d_call: .; v_call: TRBV7-9; j_call: TRBJ2-5; clone_size: few; cdr3_nt: TGTGCCAGCAGCTTTTTGGGGGAGACCCAGTACTTC; cdr3_aa: CASSFLGETQYF
d_call: .; v_call: TRBV11-2; j_call: TRBJ2-2; clone_size: .; cdr3_nt: TGTGCCAGCAGCTTACAGCCCACCGGGGAGCTGTTTTTT; cdr3_aa: CASSLQPTGELFF
d_call: TRBD1; v_call: TRBV5-1; j_call: TRBJ1-1; clone_size: .; cdr3_nt: TGCGCCAGCAGCCTATGGACAGGGAGGGGCACTGAAGCTTTCTTT; cdr3_aa: CASSLWTGRGTEAFF
d_call: TRBD1; v_call: TRBV6-1; j_call: TRBJ2-1; clone_size: .; cdr3_nt: TGTGCCAGCCGAACCGGGACAGGGGGTAACAATGAGCAGTTCTTC; cdr3_aa: CASRTGTGGNNEQFF
d_call: TRBD1; v_call: TRBV6-2/TRBV6-3; j_call: TRBJ1-2; clone_size: many; cdr3_nt: TGTGCCAGCAGTCCAGGACAGGCCGCTTTCTATGGCTACACCTTC; cdr3_aa: CASSPGQAAFYGYTF
d_call: .; v_call: TRBV7-2; j_call: TRBJ1-1; clone_size: many; cdr3_nt: TGTGCCAGCAGCTTAAGCCTCCTGGGCACTGAAGCTTTCTTT; cdr3_aa: CASSLSLLGTEAFF
d_call: .; v_call: TRBV6-2/TRBV6-3; j_call: TRBJ2-1; clone_size: many; cdr3_nt: TGTGCCAGCTCAGATCAGGGCGGGTACAATGAGCAGTTCTTC; cdr3_aa: CASSDQGGYNEQFF
d_call: TRBD1; v_call: TRBV6-1; j_call: TRBJ2-4; clone_size: many; cdr3_nt: TGTGCCAGCAGCCCCGGGACAGGGAATCCCAAAAACATTCAGTACTTC; cdr3_aa: CASSPGTGNPKNIQYF